Each of the 32 T cell receptor beta chains below was sequenced from the same sample in a study of T cells in Graves' hyperthyroidism and ophthalmopathy. Amplification of TCR beta CDR3 regions was performed using RNA transcripts as template. Initially, a first-round RT-PCR of the TCR CDR3 employed the HTBI primer set. One entry per CDR3 protein, called by TCRdb with MiXCR from the multiplex PCR reads. The data contain 350,000 to 400,000 distinct CDR3 sequences, 15% of them singletons. Input material: blood. These receptors were taken from a young woman with Graves' hyperthyroidism.

This chain connects TRBV2 to TRBJ1-6, with 7 bases that match TRBD1. CDR1 and CDR2 (germline): SNHLY, FYNNEI. The V and J ends lost 4 bases and 13 bases, in that order; junction bases with no gene match: 7. The length of the CDR3 is 13 residues. The CDR3 DNA reads TGTGCCAGCAGTGGACAGGGCCGTGAGCCCCTCCACTTT. It is translated as CASSGQGREPLHF. The full variable domain, rest sourced from reference TRBV2 and TRBJ1-6, is EPEVTQTPSHQVTQMGQEVILRCVPISNHLYFYWYRQILGQKVEFLVSFYNNEISEKSEIFDDQFSVERPDGSNFTLKIRSTKLEDSAMYFCASSGQGREPLHFGNGTRLTVT.

The J gene is TRBJ1-3, the V gene TRBV2; D remains unclear. Germline CDR1 reads SNHLY; CDR2 reads FYNNEI. Trimming took 2 bases from V and 4 from J, leaving 21 bases between them. The CDR3 contains 18 residues. CDR3 in amino acids: CASSEFRSASLPGNTIYF. CDR3 coding DNA: TGTGCCAGCAGTGAATTCAGGTCAGCCTCCCTCCCGGGAAACACCATATATTTT.

The sample holds many counts of this clonotype. The chain couples TRBV28 to TRBJ2-5, with D hard to call. In germline, CDR1 is MDHEN, CDR2 SYDVKM. CDR3 length equals 12 residues. V was cut by 7 bases and J by 5 bases, with 11 bases left in between. For the CDR3, the DNA is TGTGCCAGCAAGGGTCCCCTGGAGACCCAGTACTTC. Its protein is CASKGPLETQYF.

This clonotype showed up many times. V gene TRBV28 combines with J gene TRBJ2-1; tentative D call: TRBD2 (6 bases). This CDR3 region has 14 residues. The V and J ends lost 8 bases and 4 bases respectively, with 15 bases between them. Germline V CDR1 and CDR2: MDHEN, SYDVKM. As DNA, the CDR3 is TGTGCCAGCCTCCGGGACTCCATATACAATGAGCAGTTCTTC. It codes for CASLRDSIYNEQFF.

This clonotype was recorded at least ten times. This chain joins TRBV28 and TRBJ1-2, with D unclear. The ends were cut back, 7 bases at V and 5 bases at J, with 11 bases in the middle. The CDR3 runs to 12 residues. The germline V gene has CDR1 MDHEN and CDR2 SYDVKM. As DNA, the CDR3 is TGTGCCAGCACCGTAGGGAGTTATGGCTACACCTTC. Its translation is CASTVGSYGYTF.

This clonotype was seen repeatedly, ten times or more. The chain has TRBV7-2 and TRBJ2-7; maybe TRBD1 (5 bases). The CDR3 length is 15 residues. In germline, CDR1 is SGHTA, CDR2 FQGNSA. V was clipped by 3 bases and J by 1 base, with 13 bases between them. The CDR3 DNA reads TGTGCCAGCAGCTTCCGTCAGGGCGGATCCTACGAGCAGTACTTC. Amino acids: CASSFRQGGSYEQYF.

The chain links TRBV5-1 to TRBJ1-5; TRBD1 is a possible D gene (5 bases). CDR3 length: 16 residues. The ends were cut back, 0 bases at V and 4 bases at J, with 14 bases in the middle. Germline V gene data show CDR1 as SGHRS and CDR2 as YFSETQ. CDR3 bases: TGCGCCAGCAGCTTGGGGCCAGGGTTTGGGAATCAGCCCCAGCATTTT. It encodes CASSLGPGFGNQPQHF.

This rearrangement joins TRBV4-2 to TRBJ1-4; 8 bases map to TRBD1. Germline-derived CDR1 and CDR2 are LGHNA and YNFKEQ. CDR3 length: 18 amino acids. V shed 2 bases, J shed 7 bases, and the junction held 15 bases outside the gene matches. The CDR3 sequence: CASSQPHSTGDWSEKLFF. CDR3 bases: TGTGCCAGCAGCCAACCACACTCGACAGGGGATTGGAGTGAAAAACTGTTTTTT.

This clonotype showed up many times. The chain employs TRBV20-1 and TRBJ2-1; the match to TRBD2 covers 9 bases. Germline loops: CDR1 DFQATT, CDR2 SNEGSKA (reference sequence). The V gene end was trimmed by 1 base and the J gene end by 4 bases; junction bases not matched to a gene: 8. The CDR3 runs to 16 residues. CDR3 sequence: CSARVGTSGWYNEQFF. The CDR3, as DNA: TGCAGTGCTAGAGTTGGTACTAGCGGGTGGTACAATGAGCAGTTCTTC.

At least ten counts were recorded for this clonotype. The chain is built from TRBV11-2 and TRBJ1-6; D uncertain. This CDR3 is 12 amino acids long. From germline, CDR1 is SGHAT and CDR2 FQNNGV. Trimming shortened V by 2 bases and J by 7 bases, and 3 bases separated the two germline ends. The DNA for the CDR3 is TGTGCCAGCAGCTTAATGAATTCACCCCTCCACTTT. This codes for CASSLMNSPLHF.

This chain links TRBV19 with TRBJ2-4; D is possibly TRBD1 or TRBD2 (5 bases each). Germline values: CDR1 LNHDA, CDR2 SQIVND (reference sequence). The CDR3 sequence is 19 residues long. Trimming left V 10 bases short and J 0 bases short, with 28 bases between. The CDR3 DNA follows: TGTGCCACACCCTCCACCGGGGCTCAAGGGCATCTAGCCAAAAACATTCAGTACTTC. Protein: CATPSTGAQGHLAKNIQYF.

This clonotype was detected a few times. V gene TRBV3-1 combines with J gene TRBJ2-2; 8 nucleotides align to TRBD1. The germline gives CDR1 LGHDT, CDR2 YNNKEL (reference sequence). The CDR3 contains 15 residues. Germline trimming cut 5 bases from V and 7 bases from J; bases unmatched to any gene: 9. The CDR3 DNA sequence: TGTGCCAGCAGCGCGCGGGACAGGAGTTACGGGGAGCTGTTTTTT. Translation gives CASSARDRSYGELFF.

This clonotype turned up a few times. The chain carries TRBV2 and TRBJ2-1; 8 bases map to TRBD2. Trimming cost V 6 bases and J 15 bases; bases outside gene matches: 7. The germline V gene encodes CDR1 SNHLY and CDR2 FYNNEI. The CDR3 runs to 11 residues. Here the CDR3 reads CASSVYGGGFF. Here the CDR3 DNA reads TGTGCCAGCAGCGTTTACGGGGGGGGGTTCTTC.

This clonotype was counted at least ten times. This chain connects TRBV20-1 to TRBJ1-1; weak D call: TRBD1 (6 bases). Germline V gene data show CDR1 as DFQATT and CDR2 as SNEGSKA (reference sequence). With 1 base removed from V and 0 bases from J, the gap between germline ends came to 21 bases. CDR3 length equals 18 residues. The CDR3 DNA reads TGCAGTGCTAGAGGGCAGGGGACCTATTTCGGAATGAACACTGAAGCTTTCTTT. Its translation: CSARGQGTYFGMNTEAFF.

In regard to this clonotype: This may arise from a read error, as a much more abundant clone is one base away. This chain uses TRBV10-3 with TRBJ2-7; TRBD2 might be the D (5 bases). There are 15 residues in the CDR3. Germline V lookup: CDR1 ENHRY, CDR2 SYGVKD. V was shortened by 3 bases and J by 5 bases, with 17 bases between the two germline ends. CDR3 sequence (DNA): TGTGCCATCAGTGACTTAACGGGGTCGGCCCACGAGCAGTACTTC. This encodes CAISDLTGSAHEQYF.

The rearrangement uses TRBV30 and TRBJ1-5, with D maybe TRBD1 (5 bases). Germline V CDR1 and CDR2: GTSNPN, SVGIG (reference sequence). The V and J ends lost 1 base and 5 bases respectively, with 12 bases between them. This CDR3 is built from 14 residues. The CDR3 coding sequence is TGTGCCTGGAGTGACGGGGCCACGGATCAGCCCCAGCATTTT. Amino acids: CAWSDGATDQPQHF.

This clonotype has only a few counts. V usage is TRBV5-1 and J usage is TRBJ2-3, with 7 nucleotides matching TRBD1. CDR1 and CDR2 (germline): SGHRS, YFSETQ. The CDR3 consists of 16 residues. The V and J ends lost 1 base and 0 bases, in that order; junction bases with no gene match: 5. CDR3 amino acids: CASSLTGTASTDTQYF. The CDR3 DNA reads as TGCGCCAGCAGCTTGACCGGGACAGCTAGCACAGATACGCAGTATTTT.

The chain has TRBV27 and TRBJ2-1; 12 bases line up with TRBD2. Germline V lookup: CDR1 MNHEY, CDR2 SMNVEV (reference sequence). This CDR3 region has 15 residues. The junction had 8 bases not matched to a gene; V was cut back by 2 bases and J by 12 bases. The chain's CDR3 is CASSLLAGGPAGQFF. The CDR3 DNA sequence: TGTGCCAGCAGTTTACTAGCGGGAGGGCCTGCGGGGCAGTTCTTC.

This clonotype was seen a few times. The chain links TRBV10-3 to TRBJ2-7; 8 positions agree with TRBD2. J lost 6 bases, V lost 2 bases, and 9 bases had no gene match. Germline lookup yields CDR1 ENHRY and CDR2 SYGVKD. There are 15 residues in the CDR3. For the CDR3, the DNA is TGTGCCATCAGTGAGACCCCTGCGAGCGGGAGCGAGCAGTACTTC. Translating gives CAISETPASGSEQYF.

This clonotype came up many times. V and J are TRBV11-2 and TRBJ2-7; a possible D gene is TRBD1 (6 bases). CDR1 and CDR2 (germline): SGHAT, FQNNGV. This CDR3 comprises 15 residues. The V end lost 1 base, the J end lost 2 bases, and 12 bases lay between the germline ends. The CDR3 DNA reads as TGTGCCAGCAGCTTAGTAACAGGGAGCGCCTACGAGCAGTACTTC. This gives the protein CASSLVTGSAYEQYF.

This clonotype has more than one count but fewer than ten. V gene TRBV20-1 combines with J gene TRBJ1-1; D is undetermined. The length of the CDR3 is 18 residues. Germline CDR1 is DFQATT and CDR2 is SNEGSKA (reference sequence). Trimming pared 6 bases from V and 1 base from J, leaving 27 bases between. The CDR3 nucleotides are TGCAGTGCAACCAGATACCTCCTCGGTAGCTATCGGAACACTGAAGCTTTCTTT. Amino acid sequence: CSATRYLLGSYRNTEAFF.

This chain links TRBV19 with TRBJ2-1; 9 nucleotides agree with TRBD2. The germline gives CDR1 LNHDA, CDR2 SQIVND (reference sequence). This CDR3 region has 15 residues. V shed 4 bases, J shed 7 bases, and the junction held 8 bases outside the gene matches. CDR3 sequence (DNA): TGTGCCAGTAGTACGACTAGCGGAGGGGCAAATGAGCAGTTCTTC. Translated, it gives CASSTTSGGANEQFF.

This clonotype showed up just a few times. The chain links TRBV27 to TRBJ1-6; no clear D gene. V was clipped by 10 bases and J by 6 bases, with 10 bases between them. This CDR3 region has 12 residues. Germline V CDR1 and CDR2: MNHEY, SMNVEV (reference sequence). CDR3 nucleotides: TGTGCCACCAAAAGCGGTAATTCACCCCTCCACTTT. Its protein product is CATKSGNSPLHF.

The chain links TRBV7-6 to TRBJ2-3, with 8 bases identical to TRBD2. The CDR3 totals 17 residues. With 4 bases clipped from V and 4 bases from J, the junction kept 13 bases outside the gene matches. Germline V CDR1 and CDR2: SGHVS, FNYEAQ. As DNA, the CDR3 is TGTGCCAGCAGCTCACCCCCGAATAGCGGGATCTCAGATACGCAGTATTTT. This translates into CASSSPPNSGISDTQYF.

This clonotype has a handful of counts. The rearrangement joins TRBV7-2 to TRBJ1-5; the D is unclear. Per germline, CDR1 SGHTA and CDR2 FQGNSA. The V end was cut by 4 bases, the J end by 1 base, with 8 bases between. CDR3 length: 14 residues. CDR3 sequence: CASSSGLSNQPQHF. The DNA of the CDR3 is TGTGCCAGCAGCTCGGGGTTAAGCAATCAGCCCCAGCATTTT.

As concerns this clonotype: An end of the junction does not agree with germline; a read error may underlie this. The V and J genes are TRBV10-3 and TRBJ2-1; 13 bases align to TRBD2. The CDR3 runs to 18 residues. In germline, CDR1 is ENHRY, CDR2 SYGVKD. In DNA, the CDR3 is TGTGCCGTCAGGACTAGCGGGAGTTTACCGGGAACCTACAATGAGCAGTTCTTC. Its protein is CAVRTSGSLPGTYNEQFF.

In its sample, this clonotype was seen many times. The J gene is TRBJ1-4, the V gene TRBV30, with 9 bases lining up with TRBD1. V lost 0 bases to trimming and J lost 8 bases; unmatched junction nucleotides: 4. CDR1 GTSNPN and CDR2 SVGIG come from the germline V gene (reference sequence). The CDR3 is 14 residues long. DNA of the CDR3: TGTGCCTGGAGTGTCGGAGACAGGGGGGAAAAACTGTTTTTT. As protein: CAWSVGDRGEKLFF. The full variable domain, rest sourced from reference TRBV30 and TRBJ1-4, is SQTIHQWPATLVQPVGSPLSLECTVEGTSNPNLYWYRQAAGRGLQLLFYSVGIGQISSEVPQNLSASRPQDRQFILSSKKLLLSDSGFYLCAWSVGDRGEKLFFGSGTQLSVL.

The table lists this clonotype with a few counts. The chain couples TRBV3-1 to TRBJ2-1, with unresolved D. Germline V gives CDR1 LGHDT, CDR2 YNNKEL (reference sequence). The CDR3 is 16 amino acids. The V gene lost 0 bases and the J gene lost 4 bases, with 13 bases spanning the gap. The CDR3 DNA sequence: TGTGCCAGCAGCCAAGACGTTGCTAAGGCGTACAATGAGCAGTTCTTC. Translation gives CASSQDVAKAYNEQFF.

The sample holds many counts of this clonotype. CDR3 sequence: CASSLALKGTEAFF. The CDR3 DNA reads as TGTGCCAGCAGTTTAGCGCTAAAGGGCACTGAAGCTTTCTTT. The rearrangement joins TRBV12-3 or TRBV12-4 to TRBJ1-1; D not certain. V dropped 0 bases and J dropped 4 bases, with 9 bases sitting between them. The CDR3 has 14 residues.

The CDR3 sequence: CASSLGDKTSYEQYF. CDR3 DNA sequence: TGTGCCAGCAGCTTAGGGGACAAGACCTCCTACGAGCAGTACTTC. This sequence joins TRBV7-9 and TRBJ2-7; D is perhaps TRBD1 (6 bases). Trimming took 1 base from V and 0 from J, leaving 10 bases between them. The CDR3 runs 15 residues. CDR1 is SEHNR and CDR2 is FQNEAQ in the germline V gene (reference sequence).

Only a few counts were recorded for this clonotype. A much larger clone sits a single nucleotide away, making a read error possible. This chain links TRBV3-1 with TRBJ2-1; 9 bases line up with TRBD2. Per the germline V gene, CDR1 is LGHDT and CDR2 is YNNKEL (reference sequence). The CDR3 totals 14 residues. J was trimmed by 12 bases and V by 5 bases; bases with no gene match: 11. The CDR3 sequence: CASSVSGTSSAQFF. The CDR3, as DNA: TGTGCCAGCAGCGTATCGGGGACTAGCAGTGCGCAGTTCTTC.

This clonotype has just a few counts. The rearrangement uses TRBV10-2 and TRBJ2-7; 7 bases are shared with TRBD1. V trimming: 0 bases; J trimming: 6 bases; junction bases outside the gene matches: 11. Germline assignment: CDR1 WSHSY and CDR2 SAAADI. The CDR3 totals 16 residues. CDR3 amino acids: CASSESGQLDLGEQYF. The CDR3 DNA reads TGCGCCAGCAGTGAGTCGGGACAGCTGGATCTGGGCGAGCAGTACTTC.